The clone carrying this T cell receptor beta chain came up a few times. One entry per CDR3 protein results from TCRdb running MiXCR on the 5' RACE reads. In the table there are some 45,000 distinct CDR3 sequences, around 26% of which are singletons. Germline CDR1 is SGHTA and CDR2 is FQGNSA. Deletions cut 3 bases from V and 4 bases from J, with 12 bases between. The CDR3 sequence is 15 residues long. The receptor was isolated from a female donor with breast cancer. This rearrangement joins TRBV7-2 to TRBJ2-2; D gene ambiguous. Sequenced material: naive CD4+ T cells sorted from blood. Subset here: naive CD4+ T cells, CD4+CD45RA+CD25-. CDR3 in DNA: TGTGCCAGCAGCTTTGGTAACGGGCGCACCGGGGAGCTGTTTTTT. Its protein product is CASSFGNGRTGELFF.